Below, 9 T cell receptor beta chains from the same sample are listed, as sequenced in a study of shared T cell receptors in the human thymus. Libraries were prepared by immunoSEQ multiplex PCR; TCRdb keeps only in-frame clonotypes and omits some of them. The repertoire holds about 380,000 clones, with roughly 94% as singletons. Input material: thymocytes. The origin of the receptors is a human donor.

The chain has TRBV13 and TRBJ2-5, with 7 bases aligning to TRBD2. Germline V CDR1 and CDR2: PRHDT, FYEKMQ (reference sequence). The CDR3 covers 17 residues. V lost 5 bases to trimming and J lost 3 bases; unmatched junction nucleotides: 15. CDR3: CASSIGGIRTREETQYF. The CDR3 DNA reads as TGTGCCAGCAGCATCGGGGGGATCAGGACTAGGGAAGAGACCCAGTACTTC.

The J gene is TRBJ2-7, the V gene TRBV27, with 11 bases fitting TRBD2. Germline lookup yields CDR1 MNHEY and CDR2 SMNVEV (reference sequence). Trimming took 5 bases from V and 4 from J; bases not matched to a gene: 7. The length of the CDR3 is 15 residues. The chain's CDR3 is CASSGVLAGAYEQYF. The CDR3 region has the DNA TGTGCCAGCAGTGGGGTACTAGCGGGAGCGTACGAGCAGTACTTC.

The chain carries TRBV2 and TRBJ2-7, with D perhaps matching TRBD1 (6 bases). V lost 1 base to trimming and J lost 1 base, with 35 bases between them. The length of the CDR3 is 23 residues. Looked up from germline, CDR1 is SNHLY and CDR2 is FYNNEI. The CDR3 is CASSEGGWDTSYPNLPLSYEQYF. The CDR3 region has the DNA TGTGCCAGCAGTGAAGGGGGCTGGGACACATCTTATCCTAACCTCCCACTATCCTACGAGCAGTACTTC.

The chain couples TRBV30 to TRBJ2-1; tentatively, D is TRBD1 (5 bases). Germline V gene lookup returns CDR1 GTSNPN and CDR2 SVGIG (reference sequence). The V end was cut by 7 bases, the J end by 6 bases, with 25 bases between. The CDR3 is made up of 16 amino acids. The CDR3 DNA is TGTGCCTCCGACCCACTCGGACAAGTTAGTCGCAATGAGCAGTTCTTC. Protein sequence: CASDPLGQVSRNEQFF.

This clone was observed a few times. This rearrangement joins TRBV30 to TRBJ1-1, with TRBD1 as a possible D gene (6 bases). Trimming cost V 8 bases and J 5 bases, with 18 bases left between them. The CDR3 extends over 13 amino acids. The germline CDR1 and CDR2 sequences are GTSNPN and SVGIG (reference sequence). CDR3 protein: CAGGGGRVTEAFF. In DNA form, the CDR3 reads TGTGCCGGTGGCGGGGGGCGCGTAACTGAAGCTTTCTTT. Supplemented by reference TRBV30 and TRBJ1-1, the full variable domain reads SQTIHQWPATLVQPVGSPLSLECTVEGTSNPNLYWYRQAAGRGLQLLFYSVGIGQISSEVPQNLSASRPQDRQFILSSKKLLLSDSGFYLCAGGGGRVTEAFFGQGTRLTVV.

The chain links TRBV7-9 to TRBJ2-3, with TRBD2 identical over 8 bases. The ends lost 1 base at V and 2 bases at J; junction bases unmatched: 8. This CDR3 comprises 17 residues. Germline loops: CDR1 SEHNR, CDR2 FQNEAQ (reference sequence). The CDR3 is CASSLGGSGIDTDTQYF. The CDR3 coding sequence is TGTGCCAGCAGCTTAGGAGGTAGCGGGATTGACACAGATACGCAGTATTTT.

J is TRBJ2-1 and V is TRBV27, with 13 bases that match TRBD2. The CDR3 length is 15 residues. CDR1 and CDR2 from the germline V gene are MNHEY and SMNVEV (reference sequence). V was clipped by 3 bases and J by 7 bases; unmatched bases: 3. The CDR3 coding sequence is TGTGCCAGCAGTTTGGGGACTAGCGGGATAAATGAGCAGTTCTTC. Amino acid sequence: CASSLGTSGINEQFF.

The chain joins TRBV9 to TRBJ1-2; D call uncertain. The germline V gene encodes CDR1 SGDLS and CDR2 YYNGEE. This CDR3 contains 15 residues. Deletions cut 4 bases from V and 1 base from J, with 14 bases between. The DNA of the CDR3 is TGTGCCAGCAGCCCTTTCACCTTGTTTAACTATGGCTACACCTTC. It encodes CASSPFTLFNYGYTF.

This chain links TRBV2 with TRBJ2-3; 12 bases fit TRBD2. The germline V gene has CDR1 SNHLY and CDR2 FYNNEI. CDR3 size: 19 residues. Unmatched junction bases numbered 15, after V lost 5 bases and J lost 3 bases. The CDR3 spells CASSSGLAGKPGITDTQYF. The CDR3, as DNA: TGTGCCAGCAGTTCGGGACTAGCGGGTAAACCAGGGATAACAGATACGCAGTATTTT.